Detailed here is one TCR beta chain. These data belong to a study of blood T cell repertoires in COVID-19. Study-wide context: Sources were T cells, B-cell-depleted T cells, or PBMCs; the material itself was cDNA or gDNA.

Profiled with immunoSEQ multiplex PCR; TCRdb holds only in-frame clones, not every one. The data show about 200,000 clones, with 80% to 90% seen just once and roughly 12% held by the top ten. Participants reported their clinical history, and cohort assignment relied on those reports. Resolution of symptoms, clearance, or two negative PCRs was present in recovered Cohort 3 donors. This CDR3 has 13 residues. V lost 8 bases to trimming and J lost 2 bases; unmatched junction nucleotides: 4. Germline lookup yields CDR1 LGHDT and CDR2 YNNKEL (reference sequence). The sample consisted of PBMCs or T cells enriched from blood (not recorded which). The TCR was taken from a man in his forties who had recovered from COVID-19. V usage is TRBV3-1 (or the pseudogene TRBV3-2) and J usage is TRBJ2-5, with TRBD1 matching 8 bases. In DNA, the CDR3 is TGTGCCAGCGGCAACAGGGGGCAAGAGACCCAGTACTTC. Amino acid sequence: CASGNRGQETQYF.